This T cell receptor beta chain was sequenced for a study of quantifying T cell responses using KT2 cells. Study context: RNA was reverse transcribed with TCR alpha and beta constant-region primers.

General study findings and limits: Detection of KT2 sequences held at the lowest tested level, about one cell per 100,000 PBMC.

Trimming removed 2 bases from V and 3 bases from J, with 8 bases in between. CDR3 length equals 13 residues. This clonotype has just a few counts. Its antigen is unidentified. KT2, a clone with a known TCR, was spiked into unfractionated PBMC. The cDNA 3' end received a ligated oligonucleotide with a UMI. The first PCR ran 3 to 5 cycles with an equimolar RC1.1 and RC1.2 beta primer mix. Separate processing of TCR alpha and beta chains began at the second PCR. TCRdb reprocessed the UMI-ligation and nested PCR reads with MiXCR, giving one entry per CDR3 protein. Among approximately 46,000 distinct CDR3 sequences listed, approximately 10% were seen once.

The chain has TRBV12-3 or TRBV12-4 and TRBJ2-7, with no clear D. The specimen sequenced was PBMCs spiked with cells of the T cell clone KT2. The clonotype was recovered from a human donor. CDR3 nucleotide sequence: TGTGCCAGCAGTTTATCCAGAATCTACGAGCAGTACTTC. Translated: CASSLSRIYEQYF.